This TCR beta chain appears in the sequencing data of a study of cytomegalovirus exposure and HLA in healthy donors. CDR1 is MGHRA and CDR2 is YSYEKL in the germline V gene. The CDR3 covers 17 residues. V lost 3 bases to trimming and J lost 2 bases, with 17 bases between them. Measured with immunoSEQ multiplex PCR; TCRdb has only the in-frame clones, and not every one. The table shows fewer than 200,000 clones, with roughly nine tenths occurring only once. This chain connects TRBV4-1 to TRBJ2-1; no firm D call. Sequencing was done on a sample of PBMCs. This TCR was recovered from a woman younger than 30 in good health and CMV-seropositive. The CDR3 sequence: CASSHISSEITYNEQFF. CDR3 coding DNA: TGCGCCAGCAGCCACATTAGCTCCGAAATTACCTACAATGAGCAGTTCTTC.